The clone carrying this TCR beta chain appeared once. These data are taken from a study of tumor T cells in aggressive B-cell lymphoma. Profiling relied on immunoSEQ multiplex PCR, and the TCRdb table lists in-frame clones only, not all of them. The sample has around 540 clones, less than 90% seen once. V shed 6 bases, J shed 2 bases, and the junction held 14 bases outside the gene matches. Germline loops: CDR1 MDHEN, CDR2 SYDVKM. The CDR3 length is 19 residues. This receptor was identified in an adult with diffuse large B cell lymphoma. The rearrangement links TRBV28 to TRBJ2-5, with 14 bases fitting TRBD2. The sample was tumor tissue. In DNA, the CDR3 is TGTGCCAGCAGAGGAGTCCGACTAGCGGGGGGGCCGGGGCAAGAGACCCAGTACTTC. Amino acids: CASRGVRLAGGPGQETQYF. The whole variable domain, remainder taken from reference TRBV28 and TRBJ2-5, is DVKVTQSSRYLVKRTGEKVFLECVQDMDHENMFWYRQDPGLGLRLIYFSYDVKMKEKGDIPEGYSVSREKKERFSLILESASTNQTSMYLCASRGVRLAGGPGQETQYFGPGTRLLVL.